Listed below are T cell receptor beta chains from one sample, sequenced in a study of blood T cell repertoires in COVID-19. Measured with immunoSEQ multiplex PCR; TCRdb has only the in-frame clones, and not every one. The sample has under 30,000 clones, roughly nine tenths seen once. The sample taken for sequencing was peripheral blood. These receptors originate from a human donor in a cohort sampled during active COVID-19. CDR3s include the opening cysteine and the closing phenylalanine or tryptophan. A D gene is named only where the DNA matches it firmly. Only some rows state a clone size, as once, few, many or a class for expanded clones.

TRBV12-3/TRBV12-4	NA	TRBJ1-1	NA	CASTGNTEAFF	TGTGCCAGCACAGGGAACACTGAAGCTTTCTTT
TRBV7-2	NA	TRBJ2-7	NA	CASSLAEIFTGQYF	TGTGCCAGCAGCTTAGCTGAAATATTTACGGGGCAGTACTTC
TRBV18	NA	TRBJ2-2	NA	CASSNKGRTGELFF	TGTGCCAGCTCAAACAAAGGGAGAACCGGGGAGCTGTTTTTT
TRBV5-6	NA	TRBJ2-5	TRBD2	CASSIAGTSGGPVYF	TGTGCCAGCAGCATCGCCGGGACTAGCGGGGGACCGGTATACTTC
TRBV18	few	TRBJ2-7	NA	CASSPGHLSYEQYF	TGTGCCAGCTCCCCGGGACACCTCTCCTACGAGCAGTACTTC
TRBV29-1	once	TRBJ2-7	NA	CSVGQSPYEQYF	TGCAGCGTTGGCCAGTCGCCCTACGAGCAGTACTTC
TRBV4-2	NA	TRBJ2-4	NA	CASSQVLTVARNIQYF	TGTGCCAGCAGCCAAGTATTAACCGTAGCTAGGAACATTCAGTACTTC
TRBV3-1/TRBV3-2	NA	TRBJ2-5	NA	CASRGDMKETQYF	TGTGCCAGCAGAGGGGACATGAAAGAGACCCAGTACTTC
TRBV7-3	NA	TRBJ2-1	TRBD2	CASSPTGWVAGGQNEQFF	TGTGCCAGCAGCCCCACAGGATGGGTAGCGGGGGGGCAGAACGAGCAGTTCTTC
TRBV10-2	NA	TRBJ2-5	TRBD2	CASSVAGGPETQYF	TGCGCCAGCAGCGTAGCGGGGGGGCCGGAGACCCAGTACTTC
TRBV28	NA	TRBJ1-2	TRBD1	CASRRDRVGYGYTF	TGTGCCAGCAGGAGAGACAGGGTTGGCTATGGCTACACCTTC
TRBV6-5	NA	TRBJ1-6	TRBD1	CASSYHGQGRSPLHF	TGTGCCAGCAGTTACCACGGACAGGGCCGGTCACCCCTCCACTTT
TRBV2	few	TRBJ2-7	TRBD2	CASTPGLAGIYEQYF	TGTGCCAGCACCCCTGGGCTAGCGGGGATCTACGAGCAGTACTTC
TRBV4-3	few	TRBJ2-3	NA	CASSQDLPDDLGADTQYF	TGCGCCAGCAGCCAAGATCTTCCGGACGACCTAGGGGCAGATACGCAGTATTTT
TRBV3-1/TRBV3-2	NA	TRBJ1-1	NA	CASSQVAGSTEAFF	TGTGCCAGCAGCCAAGTGGCTGGGAGTACTGAAGCTTTCTTT
TRBV6-5	NA	TRBJ2-3	TRBD2	CATRRGGLGDTQYF	TGTGCCACTCGGCGGGGGGGCTTAGGAGATACGCAGTATTTT
TRBV5-3	NA	TRBJ2-5	NA	CARSLGFGSWETQYF	TGTGCCAGAAGCTTGGGGTTTGGCAGTTGGGAGACCCAGTACTTC
TRBV29-1	NA	TRBJ1-1	NA	CSVPVMNTEAFF	TGCAGCGTTCCCGTTATGAACACTGAAGCTTTCTTT
TRBV7-2	NA	TRBJ1-4	NA	CASSLPAGGELFF	TGTGCCAGCAGCTTACCGGCAGGTGGCGAACTGTTTTTT
TRBV10-3	NA	TRBJ1-1	TRBD1	CATRQGDAEAFF	TGTGCCACCAGACAGGGTGACGCTGAAGCTTTCTTT
TRBV4-2	NA	TRBJ2-3	TRBD2	CASSQGGGGHADTQYF	TGTGCCAGCAGCCAAGGGGGCGGGGGGCACGCAGATACGCAGTATTTT
TRBV19	NA	TRBJ1-3	NA	CASSPQSSGNTIYF	TGTGCCAGTAGCCCACAGAGCTCTGGAAACACCATATATTTT
TRBV5-1	NA	TRBJ2-7	TRBD2	CASGELAGGGEQYF	TGCGCCAGCGGGGAACTAGCGGGGGGAGGAGAGCAGTACTTC
TRBV7-9	once	TRBJ2-5	TRBD1	CASSLVSTGVKRETQYF	TGTGCCAGCAGCTTAGTTAGTACAGGGGTGAAGAGGGAGACCCAGTACTTC
TRBV4-1	once	TRBJ1-4	NA	CASSHNPGLQNEKLFF	TGCGCCAGCAGCCATAACCCGGGACTCCAGAATGAAAAACTGTTTTTT
TRBV10-2	NA	TRBJ1-4	NA	CASSPYSPATNEKLFF	TGCGCCAGCAGCCCCTACAGTCCTGCAACTAATGAAAAACTGTTTTTT